These 21 T cell receptor beta chains came from one sample sequenced in a study of cytomegalovirus exposure and HLA in healthy donors. 13 Jbeta primers and 60 Vbeta primers were used for the PCR. Clones were read by immunoSEQ multiplex PCR, and TCRdb kept only the in-frame ones, dropping some. Of about 160,000 clones listed, around 69% are singletons. Sequenced sample: PBMCs. Receptor source: a man in his 60s in good health and CMV-seronegative.

The chain employs TRBV7-3 and TRBJ2-7; D possibly corresponds to TRBD1 (6 bases). Trimming removed 3 bases at V and 2 bases at J, with 11 bases between. CDR1 and CDR2 (germline): SGHTA, FQGTGA. This CDR3 has 14 amino acids. CDR3 nucleotide sequence: TGTGCCAGCAGCTTTCCCGGGACAACCTACGAGCAGTACTTC. It codes for CASSFPGTTYEQYF.

In DNA, the CDR3 is TGCAGCGTTGAAGGTTCTAGCGGGAGATTAATAGATACGCAGTATTTT. This sequence encodes CSVEGSSGRLIDTQYF. The rearrangement links TRBV29-1 to TRBJ2-3; the match to TRBD2 covers 10 bases. Germline values: CDR1 SQVTM, CDR2 ANQGSEA. The CDR3 has 16 residues. V shed 1 base and J 5 bases; nucleotides not matched to a gene: 9.

The chain combines TRBV28 with TRBJ1-1; a weak D match, TRBD1 (5 bases). Germline-derived CDR1 and CDR2 are MDHEN and SYDVKM. There are 12 residues in the CDR3. With 6 bases removed from V and 3 bases from J, the gap between germline ends came to 8 bases. Written as DNA, the CDR3 is TGTGCCAGCAGGCAGGGATACACTGAAGCTTTCTTT. It yields the protein CASRQGYTEAFF.

The chain employs TRBV18 and TRBJ1-5; tentative D call: TRBD1 (5 bases). The CDR3 totals 15 residues. Trimming removed 5 bases at V and 4 bases at J, with 15 bases between. CDR1 is KGHSH and CDR2 is LQKENI in the germline V gene. CDR3 region: CASSSTVGGNQPQHF. CDR3 coding DNA: TGTGCCAGCTCATCGACAGTCGGCGGAAATCAGCCCCAGCATTTT.

This chain links TRBV7-9 with TRBJ2-3; the D gene is possibly TRBD2 (5 bases). V lost 1 base and J lost 0, with 11 bases in between. The CDR3 runs to 16 residues. Looked up from germline, CDR1 is SEHNR and CDR2 is FQNEAQ (reference sequence). CDR3 amino acids: CASSLDGGSSTDTQYF. CDR3 nucleotide sequence: TGTGCCAGCAGCTTAGACGGAGGCTCTAGCACAGATACGCAGTATTTT. Complete variable domain (other parts from reference TRBV7-9 and TRBJ2-3): DTGVSQNPRHKITKRGQNVTFRCDPISEHNRLYWYRQTLGQGPEFLTYFQNEAQLEKSRLLSDRFSAERPKGSFSTLEIQRTEQGDSAMYLCASSLDGGSSTDTQYFGPGTRLTVL.

The CDR3 loop reads CASSSQGAAKNIQYF. The CDR3 DNA sequence: TGCGCCAGCAGCTCCCAGGGGGCGGCCAAAAACATTCAGTACTTC. V gene TRBV5-1 combines with J gene TRBJ2-4; 8 bases align to TRBD1. From germline, CDR1 is SGHRS and CDR2 YFSETQ. This CDR3 contains 15 residues. V trimming: 3 bases; J trimming: 1 base; junction bases outside the gene matches: 3.

This clone was found a few times. This sequence joins TRBV7-9 and TRBJ1-2, with TRBD1 as a possible D gene (5 bases). Per the germline V gene, CDR1 is SEHNR and CDR2 is FQNEAQ (reference sequence). Trimming took off 1 base at V and 8 bases at J, with 11 bases between the two ends. The CDR3 has 13 residues. The CDR3 region has the DNA TGTGCCAGCAGCTTAGGGGCAGGGTACGGCTACACCTTC. It translates to CASSLGAGYGYTF.

The chain combines TRBV7-2 with TRBJ1-2; D may be TRBD1 (6 bases). Per the germline V gene, CDR1 is SGHTA and CDR2 is FQGNSA. Trimming took 2 bases from V and 5 from J, leaving 18 bases between them. CDR3 length: 16 residues. CDR3 sequence reads: CASSLRWQGPGYGYTF. The CDR3 bases are TGTGCCAGCAGCTTAAGGTGGCAGGGGCCGGGGTATGGCTACACCTTC.

About this clone itself: In the same sample, other DNA sequences code for this CDR3. This chain links TRBV7-6 with TRBJ1-4; 7 bases fit TRBD1. Trimming at V came to 1 base and at J to 8 bases, leaving 4 bases not matched to a gene. Germline V gene data show CDR1 as SGHVS and CDR2 as FNYEAQ. This CDR3 is 14 amino acids long. CDR3 region: CASSLGQGGEKLFF. In nucleotides, the CDR3 is TGTGCCAGCAGCTTAGGACAGGGCGGCGAAAAACTGTTTTTT.

The V and J genes are TRBV5-1 and TRBJ2-2; the match to TRBD2 covers 11 bases. Per germline, CDR1 SGHRS and CDR2 YFSETQ. V lost 2 bases and J lost 5; bases outside the gene matches: 5. This CDR3 spans 16 amino acids. CDR3 nucleotide sequence: TGCGCCAGCAGCTTACTAGCGGGAGAGGGAACCGGGGAGCTGTTTTTT. This encodes CASSLLAGEGTGELFF.

The chain recombines TRBV2 with TRBJ1-5; D is uncertain. V dropped 4 bases and J dropped 2 bases, with 12 bases sitting between them. Germline assignment: CDR1 SNHLY and CDR2 FYNNEI. The CDR3 runs to 15 residues. This chain's CDR3 is CASSGGIPGNQPQHF. The DNA for the CDR3 is TGTGCCAGCAGTGGCGGGATCCCCGGCAATCAGCCCCAGCATTTT.

The CDR3 protein is CASSYSLGGVYEQYF. CDR3 sequence (DNA): TGTGCCAGCAGTTACTCTCTGGGGGGTGTATACGAGCAGTACTTC. The rearrangement uses TRBV6-5 and TRBJ2-7, with D possibly being TRBD2 (6 bases). The CDR3 sequence is 15 residues long. The germline V and J ends were trimmed by 0 bases and 4 bases, with 13 bases remaining between them. Germline V gives CDR1 MNHEY, CDR2 SVGAGI.

The rearrangement uses TRBV6-1 and TRBJ2-1, with D possibly TRBD2 on 7 matching bases. Germline CDR1 is MNHNS and CDR2 is SASEGT. This CDR3 is built from 12 residues. V dropped 11 bases and J dropped 4 bases, with 12 bases sitting between them. The CDR3 here is CAGGGVYNEQFF. CDR3 nucleotide sequence: TGTGCCGGGGGGGGCGTTTACAATGAGCAGTTCTTC.

The chain joins TRBV7-2 to TRBJ2-1, with 12 bases aligning to TRBD2. V shed 2 bases and J 8 bases; nucleotides not matched to a gene: 7. The CDR3 loop spans 16 amino acids. Germline V gene lookup returns CDR1 SGHTA and CDR2 FQGNSA. As DNA, the CDR3 is TGTGCCAGCAGCTTAAGCTCTAGCGGGGGGGCATATGAGCAGTTCTTC. Protein: CASSLSSSGGAYEQFF.

As concerns this clone: At one of its ends the junction is not consistent with the germline gene, which may arise from a read error. The rearrangement joins TRBV5-1 to TRBJ2-1; the D gene is possibly TRBD2 (5 bases). CDR1 is SGHRS, CDR2 YFSETQ, per germline. CDR3 length: 12 amino acids. CDR3: CASSLPGLFRIF. Written as DNA, the CDR3 is TGCGCCAGCAGCTTACCCGGACTTTTCCGGATCTTC.

A note on this clone: One end of the junction does not line up with germline, which may come from a read error. The chain combines TRBV20-1 with TRBJ2-3; D unresolved. The length of the CDR3 is 10 residues. Per germline, CDR1 DFQATT and CDR2 SNEGSKA (reference sequence). CDR3 residues: CSTSTDTQYF. The DNA of the CDR3 is TGCAGTACTAGCACAGATACGCAGTATTTT.

The rearrangement joins TRBV28 to TRBJ2-1; 11 bases map to TRBD2. Germline V gene data show CDR1 as MDHEN and CDR2 as SYDVKM. V lost 4 bases, J lost 5 bases, and 7 bases stayed unmatched. CDR3 length: 16 amino acids. CDR3 sequence (DNA): TGTGCCAGCAGTTCCCCTGGGACTAGCGGTAACAATGAGCAGTTCTTC. The encoded protein is CASSSPGTSGNNEQFF.

This clone has a handful of counts. The chain carries TRBV7-9 and TRBJ2-3; 10 bases align to TRBD2. The CDR3 covers 17 residues. Germline assignment: CDR1 SEHNR and CDR2 FQNEAQ (reference sequence). The J segment lost 1 base and the V segment lost 6 bases, leaving 10 bases of the junction unmatched. This CDR3 reads CASRYPAGTSGTDTQYF. The CDR3 DNA sequence: TGTGCCAGCAGATATCCAGCCGGGACTAGCGGCACAGATACGCAGTATTTT.

The chain uses TRBV1 and TRBJ2-1; TRBD1 is the table's D call, not checked against the DNA. TRBV1 is listed as a pseudogene. This CDR3 has 14 residues. The CDR3, as DNA: TGCACCAGCAGCCTGGGCACAGATAACAATGAGCAGTTCTTC. Protein product: CTSSLGTDNNEQFF.

The J gene is TRBJ2-1, the V gene TRBV30; TRBD2 matches 14 bases. The V gene end was trimmed by 3 bases and the J gene end by 4 bases; junction bases not matched to a gene: 11. The CDR3 runs 18 residues. The germline V gene has CDR1 GTSNPN and CDR2 SVGIG (reference sequence). The CDR3 DNA reads TGTGCCTGGAGACCCGGGACTAGCGGGAGTATAGCGTACAATGAGCAGTTCTTC. Encoded protein: CAWRPGTSGSIAYNEQFF. Drawing the rest from reference TRBV30 and TRBJ2-1, the complete variable domain is SQTIHQWPATLVQPVGSPLSLECTVEGTSNPNLYWYRQAAGRGLQLLFYSVGIGQISSEVPQNLSASRPQDRQFILSSKKLLLSDSGFYLCAWRPGTSGSIAYNEQFFGPGTRLTVL.

The rearrangement joins TRBV27 to TRBJ1-1; possible D gene TRBD1, 5 bases. This CDR3 comprises 14 residues. Trimming pared 4 bases from V and 1 base from J, leaving 10 bases between. Germline V CDR1 and CDR2: MNHEY, SMNVEV (reference sequence). As DNA, the CDR3 is TGTGCCAGCAGTTGGGGCCGCGGGAACACTGAAGCTTTCTTT. This encodes CASSWGRGNTEAFF.